The source of this TCR beta chain is a study of blood T cell repertoires in COVID-19. About the research overall: From the United States, Italy and Spain came samples of acute and convalescent COVID-19. From T cells, B-cell-depleted T cells, or PBMCs came the material, which was cDNA or gDNA.

As processed by the authors: Scientists estimated how many nucleated cells there were by amplifying reference gene primers. Sequencing used immunoSEQ multiplex PCR; TCRdb keeps in-frame clones, though not all of them. For V, J and clone size, that table is used; D and trimming come from the DNA. The sample shows about 210,000 clones, around 83% of them seen only once. CDR3 length: 16 amino acids. V was clipped by 4 bases and J by 4 bases, with 17 bases between them. In germline, CDR1 is MNHEY, CDR2 SVGAGI. The rearrangement links TRBV6-5 to TRBJ1-5; D is uncertain. This receptor was obtained from a woman between 50 and 59 years old with acute or convalescent COVID-19. Input material: peripheral blood. The CDR3 is CASSSYLPSGNQPQHF. As DNA, the CDR3 is TGTGCCAGCAGTTCCTATTTGCCCTCCGGGAATCAGCCCCAGCATTTT.